The rows below give T cell receptor beta chains drawn from one sample of a study of CD8 T cells in Susac syndrome. One entry per CDR3 protein, called by TCRdb with MiXCR from the immunoSEQ multiplex PCR reads. The repertoire consists of around 230,000 distinct CDR3 sequences, with almost 97% occurring once and the leading ten covering around 0.093%. The material sequenced was CD4+ T cells from PBMCs. The receptors were gathered from a human donor with Susac syndrome. CDR3s include the opening cysteine and the closing phenylalanine or tryptophan. D genes are given only for firm matches. Some rows have no size entry. The others give once, few or many, or a class for an expanded clone.

clone size,J gene,D gene,V gene,CDR3 DNA,CDR3 protein
once,TRBJ1-2,-,TRBV27,TGTGCCAGCGGGGTTTCCTATGGCTACACCTTC,CASGVSYGYTF
-,TRBJ2-3,TRBD1,TRBV29-1,TGCAGCGTTTCCGGGACAGTCACAGATACGCAGTATTTT,CSVSGTVTDTQYF
-,TRBJ2-1,-,TRBV20-1,TGCAGTGCTAAACAAACAGGGTTGCACAATGAGCAGTTCTTC,CSAKQTGLHNEQFF
-,TRBJ2-4,-,TRBV9,TGTGCCAGCAGCGCCTCAAGGCCCTCGAACATTCAGTACTTC,CASSASRPSNIQYF
-,TRBJ2-5,-,TRBV7-3,TGTGCCAGCAGCTCAGTCGGGGGAGAGACCCAGTACTTC,CASSSVGGETQYF
-,TRBJ1-2,-,TRBV24-1,TGTGCCACCAGTGATAATGTTCACGATAACTATGGCTACACCTTC,CATSDNVHDNYGYTF
-,TRBJ1-5,-,TRBV2,TGTGCCAGCAGTGGGGGGGAGCCCCAGCATTTT,CASSGGEPQHF
once,TRBJ1-2,-,TRBV30,TGTGCCTGGAGTGTAGGGTTGGGCTACACCTTC,CAWSVGLGYTF
-,TRBJ2-4,TRBD1,TRBV29-1,TGCAGCGTTATGCCAGGACAGGGCGGCGGAAACATTCAGTACTTC,CSVMPGQGGGNIQYF
-,TRBJ2-5,-,TRBV18,TGTGCCAGCTCACCTGGGACACGGGAGACCCAGTACTTC,CASSPGTRETQYF
once,TRBJ1-1,-,TRBV7-6,TGTGCCAGCAGCTTAGAGGGCACAAACACTGAAGCTTTCTTT,CASSLEGTNTEAFF
-,TRBJ2-1,-,TRBV6-5,TGTGCCAGCAGTTACTTGAGGGAAACTGAGCAGTTCTTC,CASSYLRETEQFF
-,TRBJ1-2,-,TRBV30,TGTGCCTGGACTTCTTACTATGGCTACACCTTC,CAWTSYYGYTF
-,TRBJ1-2,TRBD1,TRBV29-1,TGCAGCGTTCTACCGCAACAGGGGAGCGGCGATGGCTACACCTTC,CSVLPQQGSGDGYTF
-,TRBJ1-5,-,TRBV7-2,TGTGCCAGCAGCCCTCCCGGTCGCAATCAGCCCCAGCATTTT,CASSPPGRNQPQHF
-,TRBJ2-1,TRBD2,TRBV29-1,TGCAGCGTTGACCAGGCGGGAGGGCCGGTGGGGGAGCAGTTCTTC,CSVDQAGGPVGEQFF
-,TRBJ1-1,-,TRBV5-1,TGCGCCAGCAGCTTGTTTGGCAGCGACACTGAAGCTTTCTTT,CASSLFGSDTEAFF